The 23 T cell receptor beta chains presented below share a single source sample, sequenced in a study of technical replicates of blood from several donors. TCRdb's table, derived via immunoSEQ multiplex PCR, lists solely in-frame clones and lacks some. Of around 72,000 clones in the sample, 90% to 95% were seen once. The sequencing sample was made of T cells isolated from PBMCs. The receptors here all came from a human donor in good health. Some clones in this sample may be carry-over from other donors' samples.

The rearrangement uses TRBV28 and TRBJ1-2, with D perhaps TRBD1 (5 bases). V lost 4 bases and J lost 4, with 16 bases in between. The CDR3 loop spans 15 amino acids. Germline V gene lookup returns CDR1 MDHEN and CDR2 SYDVKM. CDR3 nucleotide sequence: TGTGCCAGCAGTTATGGGGCCGGGGAGGGCTATGGCTACACCTTC. Protein sequence: CASSYGAGEGYGYTF.

V gene TRBV9 combines with J gene TRBJ2-1; 9 bases are a match to TRBD2. J gave up 9 bases and V 0 bases, and 16 bases lay outside the gene matches. This CDR3 is built from 18 residues. Germline V gene data show CDR1 as SGDLS and CDR2 as YYNGEE. The CDR3 here is CASSVGRGGLVTPREQFF. DNA of the CDR3: TGTGCCAGCAGCGTAGGGCGGGGGGGCCTCGTTACTCCTCGTGAGCAGTTCTTC.

In the case of this clone: Its ends do not fully match the called genes, so a read error is possible. The rearrangement joins TRBV11-2 to TRBJ2-1; TRBD1 aligns across 10 bases. The CDR3 is 15 residues long. Germline CDR1 SGHAT, CDR2 FQNNGV. CDR3 sequence: CASNLRGDRGNEQFF. The DNA for the CDR3 is TGTGCCAGCAACTTAAGGGGGGACAGGGGCAATGAGCAGTTCTTC.

The CDR3 loop is CASSLGRANGELFF. In DNA, the CDR3 is TGTGCCAGCAGCTTGGGCAGGGCGAACGGGGAGCTGTTTTTT. The chain couples TRBV11-3 to TRBJ2-2; the D gene is possibly TRBD1 (5 bases). Deletions cut 3 bases from V and 7 bases from J, with 12 bases between. Germline V gene sequence: CDR1 SGHNT, CDR2 YENEEA. The CDR3 spans 14 residues.

This clone has only one observation. The rearrangement links TRBV5-1 to TRBJ2-3; D gene ambiguous. CDR1 is SGHRS and CDR2 is YFSETQ in the germline V gene. Trimming took 1 base from V and 7 from J, leaving 16 bases between them. The CDR3 loop spans 15 amino acids. CDR3 nucleotides: TGCGCCAGCAGCTTGTCTCCGGCCCCGGAGTATACGCAGTATTTT. Translation gives CASSLSPAPEYTQYF.

The chain uses TRBV11-3 and TRBJ1-3; D unresolved. Trimming stripped 8 bases from V and 2 bases from J, with 25 bases between. This CDR3 is built from 18 residues. Germline V CDR1 and CDR2: SGHNT, YENEEA. The CDR3 bases are TGTGCCAGCGGGAACCCGGGAGGTGATGGGAGGCCTGGAAACACCATATATTTT. This sequence encodes CASGNPGGDGRPGNTIYF. The whole variable domain, remainder taken from reference TRBV11-3 and TRBJ1-3, is EAGVVQSPRYKIIEKKQPVAFWCNPISGHNTLYWYLQNLGQGPELLIRYENEEAVDDSQLPKDRFSAERLKGVDSTLKIQPAELGDSAVYLCASGNPGGDGRPGNTIYFGEGSWLTVV.

The rearrangement uses TRBV9 and TRBJ1-1; D gene uncertain. CDR3 length: 13 residues. The ends were cut back, 1 base at V and 0 bases at J, with 4 bases in the middle. The germline V gene has CDR1 SGDLS and CDR2 YYNGEE. Here the CDR3 reads CASSVYMNTEAFF. The DNA for the CDR3 is TGTGCCAGCAGCGTATACATGAACACTGAAGCTTTCTTT.

J is TRBJ2-3 and V is TRBV5-1, with TRBD2 identical over 8 bases. Germline trimming cut 7 bases from V and 6 bases from J; bases unmatched to any gene: 10. Germline values: CDR1 SGHRS, CDR2 YFSETQ. This CDR3 region has 14 residues. This CDR3 is CASQRAGEGDTQYF. The CDR3, as DNA: TGCGCCAGCCAGCGAGCGGGAGAAGGCGATACGCAGTATTTT.

The rearrangement joins TRBV4-1 to TRBJ2-7; D possibly corresponds to TRBD1 (6 bases). The V end lost 1 base, the J end lost 7 bases, and 14 bases lay between the germline ends. The CDR3 loop spans 14 amino acids. Germline CDR1 and CDR2: MGHRA and YSYEKL. The CDR3 region is CASSQVVGHLEQYF. DNA for the CDR3: TGCGCCAGCAGCCAAGTAGTGGGACACTTGGAGCAGTACTTC.

This clone was observed once. The chain recombines TRBV28 with TRBJ2-4; 7 nucleotides line up with TRBD1. The ends lost 2 bases at V and 4 bases at J; junction bases unmatched: 2. CDR3 length equals 14 residues. Germline V gene sequence: CDR1 MDHEN, CDR2 SYDVKM. CDR3 DNA: TGTGCCAGCAGTTTACCGGACAGGAAAAACATTCAGTACTTC. As protein: CASSLPDRKNIQYF.

J is TRBJ1-3 and V is TRBV30; tentatively, D is TRBD1 (5 bases). Trimming left V 0 bases short and J 0 bases short, with 15 bases between. Germline V CDR1 and CDR2: GTSNPN, SVGIG (reference sequence). This CDR3 is built from 17 residues. The CDR3 bases are TGTGCCTGGAGTGTAGGCCTGGGGCCCAGCTCTGGAAACACCATATATTTT. It codes for CAWSVGLGPSSGNTIYF.

The gene calls are TRBV7-9 and TRBJ2-6; D is ambiguous. The CDR3 has 15 residues. V gave up 11 bases and J gave up 5 bases, with 19 bases separating them. From germline, CDR1 is SEHNR and CDR2 FQNEAQ (reference sequence). The CDR3 region is CAAPPGGARANVLTF. Here the CDR3 DNA reads TGTGCCGCCCCCCCCGGCGGTGCGAGGGCCAACGTCCTGACTTTC.

The chain carries TRBV5-1 and TRBJ2-5, with 9 positions matching TRBD1. Per germline, CDR1 SGHRS and CDR2 YFSETQ. This CDR3 contains 17 residues. The V gene end was trimmed by 5 bases and the J gene end by 4 bases; junction bases not matched to a gene: 15. In DNA form, the CDR3 reads TGCGCCAGCAGGTGGCCCGAACAGGGGGCCCGGCCAGAGACCCAGTACTTC. Protein: CASRWPEQGARPETQYF.

The count of this clone is one. V usage is TRBV28 and J usage is TRBJ1-5; 10 bases map to TRBD1. The CDR3 runs 17 residues. After removal of 6 bases from V and 6 bases from J, the junction contained 14 bases not matched to a gene. Germline V lookup: CDR1 MDHEN, CDR2 SYDVKM. The CDR3 loop reads CASRRYRTGGSSQPQHF. The CDR3 DNA reads as TGTGCCAGCAGACGATACCGGACAGGGGGTTCAAGTCAGCCCCAGCATTTT. The variable domain in full, completed from reference TRBV28 and TRBJ1-5, reads DVKVTQSSRYLVKRTGEKVFLECVQDMDHENMFWYRQDPGLGLRLIYFSYDVKMKEKGDIPEGYSVSREKKERFSLILESASTNQTSMYLCASRRYRTGGSSQPQHFGDGTRLSIL.

This chain joins TRBV7-8 and TRBJ2-7, with TRBD1 as a possible D gene (7 bases). V lost 5 bases, J lost 2 bases, and 19 bases lay in between. Per germline, CDR1 SGHVS and CDR2 FQNEAQ. The CDR3 loop spans 16 amino acids. The CDR3: CASSHYPRDRTYEQYF. For the CDR3, the DNA is TGTGCCAGCAGCCATTACCCGCGGGACAGAACCTACGAGCAGTACTTC.

The DNA of the CDR3 is TGTGCCAGCAGGGGTCTCAGACTTACCCAGAACACTGAAGCTTTCTTT. This gives the protein CASRGLRLTQNTEAFF. The chain joins TRBV11-3 to TRBJ1-1; no firm D call. CDR1 is SGHNT and CDR2 is YENEEA in the germline V gene. With 6 bases removed from V and 1 base from J, the gap between germline ends came to 18 bases. The CDR3 covers 16 residues.

The chain links TRBV29-1 to TRBJ2-1; D perhaps matches TRBD1 (6 bases). In germline, CDR1 is SQVTM, CDR2 ANQGSEA. CDR3 size: 14 residues. V shed 4 bases and J shed 0 bases, with 10 bases lying between them. Here the CDR3 reads CSVATGLSYNEQFF. Here the CDR3 DNA reads TGCAGCGTTGCGACAGGACTCTCCTACAATGAGCAGTTCTTC.

This chain connects TRBV6-5 to TRBJ2-7; the D is unclear. In germline, CDR1 is MNHEY, CDR2 SVGAGI. CDR3 size: 12 residues. V was trimmed by 6 bases and J by 6 bases, leaving 12 bases between them. DNA for the CDR3: TGTGCCAGCAGGTCTCTCGGTTCCGAGCAGTACTTC. Translating gives CASRSLGSEQYF.

This rearrangement joins TRBV27 to TRBJ2-2; D unclear. V was shortened by 0 bases and J by 8 bases, with 10 bases between the two germline ends. The CDR3 consists of 14 residues. Per germline, CDR1 MNHEY and CDR2 SMNVEV (reference sequence). CDR3 amino acids: CASSLSSAQGELFF. The CDR3 nucleotides are TGTGCCAGCAGTTTATCATCAGCACAGGGGGAGCTGTTTTTT.

This clone was detected once. The V and J genes are TRBV5-5 and TRBJ2-7; 9 bases agree with TRBD1. J was trimmed by 2 bases and V by 0 bases; bases with no gene match: 12. The CDR3 is made up of 18 amino acids. In germline, CDR1 is SGHKS, CDR2 YYEKEE (reference sequence). The CDR3 region is CASSLDRSRTGVAYEQYF. CDR3 nucleotide sequence: TGTGCCAGCAGCTTGGACAGGTCCAGGACAGGGGTAGCCTACGAGCAGTACTTC.

This chain uses TRBV5-1 with TRBJ2-7; TRBD1 matches 7 bases. Germline V gene lookup returns CDR1 SGHRS and CDR2 YFSETQ. The CDR3 extends over 14 amino acids. V trimming: 4 bases; J trimming: 3 bases; junction bases outside the gene matches: 7. CDR3 nucleotides: TGCGCCAGCAGCATCACGGCAGGGGGCTACGAGCAGTACTTC. Its translation is CASSITAGGYEQYF.

The rearrangement joins TRBV6-4 to TRBJ2-5; 11 bases are a match to TRBD1. The germline CDR1 and CDR2 sequences are MRHNA and SNTAGT. CDR3 length: 15 amino acids. V shed 2 bases, J shed 1 base, and the junction held 0 bases outside the gene matches. CDR3 bases: TGTGCCAGCAGTGACGGGACAGGGGGCCAAGAGACCCAGTACTTC. This gives the protein CASSDGTGGQETQYF.

This clone was seen a few times. This chain links TRBV9 with TRBJ2-1; D is undetermined. Germline V gene data show CDR1 as SGDLS and CDR2 as YYNGEE. The CDR3 consists of 14 residues. V was pared by 0 bases and J by 10 bases, with 14 bases between. CDR3 amino acids: CASSVGRNSWEQFF. CDR3 coding DNA: TGTGCCAGCAGCGTAGGCCGTAACTCGTGGGAGCAGTTCTTC.